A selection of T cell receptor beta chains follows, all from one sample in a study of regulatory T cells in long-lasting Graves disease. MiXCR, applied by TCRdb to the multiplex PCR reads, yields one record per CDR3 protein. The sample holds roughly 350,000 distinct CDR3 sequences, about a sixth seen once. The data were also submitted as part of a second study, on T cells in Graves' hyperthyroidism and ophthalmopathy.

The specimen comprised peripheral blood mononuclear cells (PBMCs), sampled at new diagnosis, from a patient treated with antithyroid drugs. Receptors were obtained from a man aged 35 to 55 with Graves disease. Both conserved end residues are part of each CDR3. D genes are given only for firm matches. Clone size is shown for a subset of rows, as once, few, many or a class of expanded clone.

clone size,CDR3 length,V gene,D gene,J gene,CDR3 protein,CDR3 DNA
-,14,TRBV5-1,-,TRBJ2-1,CASSVSLVVGEQFF,TGCGCCAGCAGCGTCTCCCTCGTGGTTGGTGAGCAGTTCTTC
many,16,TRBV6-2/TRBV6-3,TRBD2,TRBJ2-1,CASSKSGGFGDNEQFF,TGTGCCAGCAGTAAAAGCGGGGGTTTTGGGGACAATGAGCAGTTCTTC
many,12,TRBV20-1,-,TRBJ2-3,CSATRGTDTQYF,TGCAGTGCCACGAGAGGCACAGATACGCAGTATTTT
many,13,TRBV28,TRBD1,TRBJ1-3,CASSTRQGHTIYF,TGTGCCAGCAGTACTAGACAGGGACACACCATATATTTT
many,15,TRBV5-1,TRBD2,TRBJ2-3,CASSEPGGGPDTQYF,TGCGCCAGCAGCGAACCGGGAGGGGGACCAGATACGCAGTATTTT
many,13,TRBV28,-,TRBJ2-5,CASSLYTGETQYF,TGTGCCAGCAGTTTATACACGGGGGAGACCCAGTACTTC
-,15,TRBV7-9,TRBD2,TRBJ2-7,CASSFSAGDSPEQYF,TGTGCCAGCAGCTTTTCAGCGGGGGACTCACCCGAGCAGTACTTC
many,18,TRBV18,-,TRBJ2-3,CASSPIMLAEKSTDTQYF,TGTGCCAGCTCACCAATCATGTTGGCGGAAAAATCCACAGATACGCAGTATTTT
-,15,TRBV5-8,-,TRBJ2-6,CASVPWTWRANVLTF,TGTGCCAGCGTTCCATGGACGTGGCGGGCCAACGTCCTGACTTTC
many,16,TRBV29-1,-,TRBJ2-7,CSSIVRGAGANYEQYF,TGCAGCTCCATAGTACGGGGGGCAGGTGCGAACTACGAGCAGTACTTC
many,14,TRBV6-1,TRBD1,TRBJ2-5,CASSLPGQPAAQYF,TGTGCCAGCAGCCTACCGGGACAGCCCGCGGCCCAGTACTTC
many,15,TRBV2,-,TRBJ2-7,CASSEPSTSSYEQYF,TGTGCCAGCAGTGAGCCAAGCACTAGCTCCTACGAGCAGTACTTC
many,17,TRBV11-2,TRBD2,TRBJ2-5,CASSLGVSSGGEETQYF,TGTGCCAGCAGCTTAGGGGTCTCTAGCGGGGGGGAAGAGACCCAGTACTTC
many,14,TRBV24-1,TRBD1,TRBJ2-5,CATSERTGGQTQYF,TGTGCCACCAGTGAAAGGACAGGGGGCCAGACCCAGTACTTC
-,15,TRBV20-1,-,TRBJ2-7,CSARDGTVLGIEQYF,TGCAGTGCTAGAGATGGTACTGTCTTGGGGATCGAGCAGTACTTC
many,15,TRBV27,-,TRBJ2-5,CASSLSRGARETQYF,TGTGCCAGCAGTTTATCCCGGGGGGCCAGAGAGACCCAGTACTTC
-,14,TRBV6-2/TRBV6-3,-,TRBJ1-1,CASTYDELNAEAFF,TGTGCCAGCACCTACGACGAGTTAAACGCTGAAGCTTTCTTT
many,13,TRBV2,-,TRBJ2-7,CASSGAVSYEQYF,TGTGCCAGCAGTGGGGCAGTCTCCTACGAGCAGTACTTC
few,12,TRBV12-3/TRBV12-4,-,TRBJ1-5,CASRDTNQPQHF,TGTGCCAGCAGGGACACAAATCAGCCCCAGCATTTT
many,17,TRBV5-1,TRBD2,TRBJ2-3,CASSSLSGGPLTDTQYF,TGCGCCAGCAGCTCCCTAAGCGGGGGCCCGCTCACAGATACGCAGTATTTT
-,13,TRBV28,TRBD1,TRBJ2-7,CAGRWTGDYEQYF,TGTGCCGGACGATGGACAGGGGACTACGAGCAGTACTTC
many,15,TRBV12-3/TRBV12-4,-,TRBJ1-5,CASSLGEGVNQPQHF,TGTGCCAGCAGTCTCGGTGAGGGGGTCAATCAGCCCCAGCATTTT
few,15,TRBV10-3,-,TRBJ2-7,CAISDQTVGSYEQYF,TGTGCCATCAGTGACCAGACAGTTGGCTCCTACGAGCAGTACTTC
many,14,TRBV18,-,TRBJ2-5,CASSPRGARETQYF,TGTGCCAGCTCACCACGGGGGGCACGGGAGACCCAGTACTTC
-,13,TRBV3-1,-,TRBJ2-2,CASSQVITGELFF,TGTGCCAGCAGCCAAGTAATCACCGGGGAGCTGTTTTTT
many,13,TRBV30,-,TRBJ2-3,CAWSYLGPDTQYF,TGTGCCTGGAGTTACTTAGGTCCAGATACGCAGTATTTT
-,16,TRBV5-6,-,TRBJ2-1,CASSLWGNWDRNEQFF,TGTGCCAGCAGCTTGTGGGGTAACTGGGACCGTAATGAGCAGTTCTTC
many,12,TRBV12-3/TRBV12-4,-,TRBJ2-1,CASSFRYNEQFF,TGTGCCAGCAGTTTTAGGTACAATGAGCAGTTCTTC
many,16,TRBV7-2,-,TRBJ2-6,CASSLAAGSGANVLTF,TGTGCCAGCAGCTTAGCAGCTGGCTCTGGGGCCAACGTCCTGACTTTC
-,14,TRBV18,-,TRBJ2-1,CASSPLDSYNEQFF,TGTGCCAGCTCACCACTGGACAGCTACAATGAGCAGTTCTTC
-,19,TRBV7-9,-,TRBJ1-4,CASSWRDWGPTATNEKLFF,TGTGCCAGCAGCTGGCGGGACTGGGGGCCTACTGCAACTAATGAAAAACTGTTTTTT
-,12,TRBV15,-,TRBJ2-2,CATSRYAGELFF,TGTGCCACCAGCAGATATGCCGGGGAGCTGTTTTTT
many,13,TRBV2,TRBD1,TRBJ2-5,CASSWDRTETQYF,TGTGCCAGCAGCTGGGACAGGACAGAGACCCAGTACTTC
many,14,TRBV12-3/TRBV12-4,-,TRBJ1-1,CASSMTRLNTEAFF,TGTGCCAGCAGTATGACGCGGCTGAACACTGAAGCTTTCTTT
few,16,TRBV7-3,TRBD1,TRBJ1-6,CASSYRDRAYNSPLHF,TGTGCCAGCAGCTACCGGGACAGGGCTTACAATTCACCCCTCCACTTT
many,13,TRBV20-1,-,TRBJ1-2,CSASPGISYGYTF,TGCAGTGCTAGCCCGGGAATCTCCTATGGCTACACCTTC
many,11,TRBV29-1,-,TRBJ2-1,CSQITYNEQFF,TGCAGTCAGATAACCTACAATGAGCAGTTCTTC
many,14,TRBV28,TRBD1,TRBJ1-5,CASSGDRGLQPQHF,TGTGCCAGCAGTGGGGACAGGGGGCTACAGCCCCAGCATTTT
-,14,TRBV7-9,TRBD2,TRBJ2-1,CASGTSGGRNEQFF,TGTGCCAGCGGGACTAGCGGGGGGAGGAATGAGCAGTTCTTC
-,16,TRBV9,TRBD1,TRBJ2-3,CASSASGGGFGDTQYF,TGTGCCAGCAGCGCTTCAGGGGGCGGGTTCGGAGATACGCAGTATTTT
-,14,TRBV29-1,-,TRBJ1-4,CSVEDLWGDEKLFF,TGCAGCGTTGAAGATCTTTGGGGGGATGAAAAACTGTTTTTT